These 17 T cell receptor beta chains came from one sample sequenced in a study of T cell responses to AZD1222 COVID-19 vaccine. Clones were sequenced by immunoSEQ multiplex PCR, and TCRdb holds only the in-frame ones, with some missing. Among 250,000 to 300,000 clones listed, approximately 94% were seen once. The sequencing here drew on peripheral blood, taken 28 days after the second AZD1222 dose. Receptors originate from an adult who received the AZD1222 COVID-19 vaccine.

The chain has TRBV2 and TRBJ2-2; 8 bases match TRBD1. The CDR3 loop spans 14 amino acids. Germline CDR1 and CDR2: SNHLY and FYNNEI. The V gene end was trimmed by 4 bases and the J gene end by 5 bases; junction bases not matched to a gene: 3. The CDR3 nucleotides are TGTGCCAGCAGTGGACAGGGGAGGACCGGGGAGCTGTTTTTT. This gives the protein CASSGQGRTGELFF.

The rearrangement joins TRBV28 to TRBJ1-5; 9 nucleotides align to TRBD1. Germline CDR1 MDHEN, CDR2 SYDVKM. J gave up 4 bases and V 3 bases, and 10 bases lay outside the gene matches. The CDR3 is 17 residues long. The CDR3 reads CASSLNRGRALNQPQHF. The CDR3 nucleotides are TGTGCCAGCAGTTTGAACAGGGGGCGCGCTCTAAATCAGCCCCAGCATTTT.

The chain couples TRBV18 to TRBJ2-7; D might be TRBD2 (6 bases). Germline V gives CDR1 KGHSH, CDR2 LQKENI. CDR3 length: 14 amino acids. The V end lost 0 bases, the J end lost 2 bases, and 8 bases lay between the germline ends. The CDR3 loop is CASSPPGGTYEQYF. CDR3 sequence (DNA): TGTGCCAGCTCACCACCCGGGGGAACCTACGAGCAGTACTTC.

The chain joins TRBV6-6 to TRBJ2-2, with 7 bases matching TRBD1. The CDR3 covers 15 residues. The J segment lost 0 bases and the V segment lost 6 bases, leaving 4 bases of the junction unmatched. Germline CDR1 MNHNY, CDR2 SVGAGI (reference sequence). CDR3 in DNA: TGTGCCAGCAGCAGGGACAGCCCGAACACCGGGGAGCTGTTTTTT. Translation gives CASSRDSPNTGELFF.

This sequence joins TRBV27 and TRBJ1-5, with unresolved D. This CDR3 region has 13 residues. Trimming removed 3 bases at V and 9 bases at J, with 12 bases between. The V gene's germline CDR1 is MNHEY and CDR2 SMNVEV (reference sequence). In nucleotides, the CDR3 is TGTGCCAGCAGTTTGGAGGAGCGAGGGCCCCAGCATTTT. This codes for CASSLEERGPQHF.

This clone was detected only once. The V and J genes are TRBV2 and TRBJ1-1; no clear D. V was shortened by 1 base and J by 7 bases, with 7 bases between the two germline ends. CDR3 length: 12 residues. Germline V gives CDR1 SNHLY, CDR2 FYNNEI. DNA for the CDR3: TGTGCCAGCAGTGAAGGGCCAGGTGAAGCTTTCTTT. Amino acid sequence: CASSEGPGEAFF.

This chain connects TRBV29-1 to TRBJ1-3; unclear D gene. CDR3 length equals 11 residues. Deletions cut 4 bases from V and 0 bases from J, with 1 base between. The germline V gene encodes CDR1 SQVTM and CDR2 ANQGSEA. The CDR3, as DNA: TGCAGCGTTGGCTCTGGAAACACCATATATTTT. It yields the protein CSVGSGNTIYF.

For the CDR3, the DNA is TGTGCCAGCAGCTTAGGGACAGGAAACGAAAAACTGTTTTTT. Protein: CASSLGTGNEKLFF. The rearrangement links TRBV9 to TRBJ1-4, with 8 bases aligning to TRBD1. CDR1 and CDR2 from the germline V gene are SGDLS and YYNGEE. The V and J ends lost 4 bases and 8 bases, in that order; junction bases with no gene match: 7. There are 14 residues in the CDR3.

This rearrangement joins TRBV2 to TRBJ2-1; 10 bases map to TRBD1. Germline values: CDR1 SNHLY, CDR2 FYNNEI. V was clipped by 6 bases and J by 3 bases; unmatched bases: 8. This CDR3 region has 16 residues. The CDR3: CASRPRGTGVYNEQFF. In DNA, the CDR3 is TGTGCCAGCAGGCCCAGGGGGACAGGGGTCTACAATGAGCAGTTCTTC.

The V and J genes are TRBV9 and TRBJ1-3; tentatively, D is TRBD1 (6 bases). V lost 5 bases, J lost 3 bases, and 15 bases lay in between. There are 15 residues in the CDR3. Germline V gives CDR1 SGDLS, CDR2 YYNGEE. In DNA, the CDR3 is TGTGCCAGCAGTCGATTACAGGGAGGTGGAAACACCATATATTTT. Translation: CASSRLQGGGNTIYF.

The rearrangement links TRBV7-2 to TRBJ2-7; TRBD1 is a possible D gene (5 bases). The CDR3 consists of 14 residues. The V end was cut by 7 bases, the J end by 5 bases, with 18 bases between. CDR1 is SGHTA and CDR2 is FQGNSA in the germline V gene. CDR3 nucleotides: TGTGCCAGCACTAAGGGGTGGGGCCTTAACGAGCAGTACTTC. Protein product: CASTKGWGLNEQYF.

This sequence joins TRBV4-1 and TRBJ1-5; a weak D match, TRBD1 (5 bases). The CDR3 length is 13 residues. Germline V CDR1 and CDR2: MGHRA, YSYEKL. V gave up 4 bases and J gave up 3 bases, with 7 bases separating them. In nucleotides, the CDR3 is TGCGCCAGCAGCCGGGGCCTCAATCAGCCCCAGCATTTT. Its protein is CASSRGLNQPQHF.

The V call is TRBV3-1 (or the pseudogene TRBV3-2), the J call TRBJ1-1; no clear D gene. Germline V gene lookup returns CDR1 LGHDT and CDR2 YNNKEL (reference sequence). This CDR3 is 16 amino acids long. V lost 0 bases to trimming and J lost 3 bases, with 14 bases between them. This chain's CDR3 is CASSQDRRVLDTEAFF. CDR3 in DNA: TGTGCCAGCAGCCAAGATCGGCGTGTGCTGGACACTGAAGCTTTCTTT.

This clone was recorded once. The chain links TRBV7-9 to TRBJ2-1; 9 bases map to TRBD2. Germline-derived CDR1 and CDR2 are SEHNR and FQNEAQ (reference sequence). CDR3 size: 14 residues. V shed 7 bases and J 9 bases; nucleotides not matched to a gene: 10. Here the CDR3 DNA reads TGTGCCAGCACTCCGGGACTAGCTAAGGGTGAGCAGTTCTTC. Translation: CASTPGLAKGEQFF.

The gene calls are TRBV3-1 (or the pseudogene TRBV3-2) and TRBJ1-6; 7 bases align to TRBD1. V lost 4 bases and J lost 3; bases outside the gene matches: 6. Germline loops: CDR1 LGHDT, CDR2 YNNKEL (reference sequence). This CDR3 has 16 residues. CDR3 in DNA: TGTGCCAGCAGCCCACAGGGACAGATCTATAATTCACCCCTCCACTTT. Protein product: CASSPQGQIYNSPLHF.

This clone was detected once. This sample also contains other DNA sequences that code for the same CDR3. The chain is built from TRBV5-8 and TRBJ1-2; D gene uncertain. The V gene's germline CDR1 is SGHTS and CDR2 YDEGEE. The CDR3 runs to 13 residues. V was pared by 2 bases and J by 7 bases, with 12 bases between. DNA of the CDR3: TGTGCCAGCAGCTTAGGACCCACTGGTGGCTACACCTTC. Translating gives CASSLGPTGGYTF.

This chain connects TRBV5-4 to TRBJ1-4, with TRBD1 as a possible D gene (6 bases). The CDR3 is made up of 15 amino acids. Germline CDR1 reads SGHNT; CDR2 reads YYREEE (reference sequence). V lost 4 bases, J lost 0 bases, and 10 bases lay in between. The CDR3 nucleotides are TGTGCCAGCAGCAAAGGGGGATCAACTAATGAAAAACTGTTTTTT. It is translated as CASSKGGSTNEKLFF.